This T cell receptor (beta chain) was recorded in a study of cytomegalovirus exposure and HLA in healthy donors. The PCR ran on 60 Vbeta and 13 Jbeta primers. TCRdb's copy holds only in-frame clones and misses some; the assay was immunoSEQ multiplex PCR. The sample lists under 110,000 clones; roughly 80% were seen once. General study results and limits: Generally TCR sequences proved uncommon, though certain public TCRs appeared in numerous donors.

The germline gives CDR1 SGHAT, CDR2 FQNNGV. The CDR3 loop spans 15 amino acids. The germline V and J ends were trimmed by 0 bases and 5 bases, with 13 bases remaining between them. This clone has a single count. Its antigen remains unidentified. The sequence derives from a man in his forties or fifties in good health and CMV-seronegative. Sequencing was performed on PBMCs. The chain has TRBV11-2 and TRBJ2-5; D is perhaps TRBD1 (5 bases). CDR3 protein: CASSLDQGGWETQYF. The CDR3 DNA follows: TGTGCCAGCAGCTTAGATCAGGGTGGCTGGGAGACCCAGTACTTC.